This note documents a single TCR beta chain sequence. Its antigen remains unidentified. No much larger clone is present one base from it, and per-base qualities are unavailable. Using the deep immunoSEQ assay, TCR CDR3 regions were amplified from genomic DNA by multiplex PCR. Extracted genomic DNA from each cell subset was spread evenly across all wells of several immunoSEQ 96-well plates, with each plate serving as a replicate. For sorted subsets, roughly 190 ng of genomic DNA, equivalent to 25,000 to 35,000 T cell genomes, went into each replicate PCR. The purified libraries were quantified using a Qubit 3.0 fluorometer, sized with a Bioanalyzer 2100, and then quantified again using the KAPA Library Quantification kit. Every immunoSEQ 96-well plate was sequenced on a dedicated single-read 150-cycle Illumina NextSeq 550 flow cell. Per the original workflow: Because the immunoSEQ output held only junctional sequences and lacked quality scores, the filtering could not match the filtering applied to full-length reads. To assign V/J genes and CDR3, sequences were annotated using PyIR, a Python wrapper for IgBLAST v1.9, with IMGT germline references. Reads with weak V/J assignments (E-value above 1e-6), missing CDR3, stop codons, out-of-frame junctions, or ambiguous translated residues were removed. A V3J clonotype was defined by an identical inferred V gene, J gene, and CDR3 amino acid sequence. Percentage overlap between repertoires was calculated by dividing the number of shared unique clonotypes by the size of the smaller repertoire. Repertoire richness was assessed with RTK rarefaction, the Chao1 estimator, and Recon v2.1 estimates of unobserved clonotypes. Generation probabilities were computed with OLGA for all TCRbeta clonotypes obtained by the gDNA method from several donors. The clones in this table, taken by TCRdb from immuneACCESS, are in-frame only. Not every clone is retained; where verified, under half of the shortfall comes from an unresolved V gene, and the cause of the rest is unknown. V, J and clone size are taken as reported in that table, and D and trimming were inferred from the DNA itself. In all, the sample holds roughly 640,000 clones, and more than 95% of those were seen once. About 0.06% of the sample lies in the top ten.

The donors were healthy, HIV-negative adults with no recently reported acute infections or vaccinations. All donors were Caucasian adults living in Nashville, Tennessee, USA. CD4+ T cells were enriched through magnetic negative selection, after which naive cells were positively selected on CD45RA and the remaining negative fraction served as the memory subset. Blood was obtained by leukapheresis, after which PBMCs were separated by Ficoll-Histopaque density gradient centrifugation and cryopreserved in liquid nitrogen vapor phase. Analytical flow cytometry was used to check the purity and quantity of every magnetically sorted T cell population. From each sorted fraction, genomic DNA was isolated and quantified by UV absorbance on a Nanodrop 2000c. This sample was included in a study of shared clonotypes between healthy human individuals (dated by TCRdb to 2020 to 2021). About the study as a whole: A few men and two women, aged 18 to 49 years, made up the cohort. For each donor, CD4 naive and CD4 memory were each run on three plates, CD8 naive on two plates, and CD8 memory on one plate. To estimate repertoire size and how much clonotype sharing occurs between individuals, the study deeply sequenced the blood TCR repertoires of about five healthy adults. To increase sequencing depth and limit assay-specific biases, different laboratories used diverse techniques to prepare libraries and sequence TCR repertoires. Leukapheresis yielded between about 0.8 and 8.9 billion PBMCs per donor. Findings and caveats that apply to the study as a whole: Compared with non-shared clonotypes, the clonotypes found in all four sorted-subset donors had higher generation probabilities. Because the study included a small number of donors, the genetic and exposure-history diversity represented was limited. Estimated clonotype richness was generally larger for naive than for memory subsets. Even with the large sequencing depth, rarefaction of the sorted-subset datasets indicated that sequencing was incomplete. Based on pairwise subsampling, the degree of clonotype sharing among donors was expected to be affected by sequencing depth. Only blood was sampled, and tissue TCR repertoires likely differ from those in blood. Across a few donors, about 5.2% of naive CD4, 3.5% of naive CD8, 2.3% of memory CD4, and about 0.44% of memory CD8 clonotypes were shared.

For CDR1 and CDR2, the germline V gene lists MGHDK and SYGVNS. The junction shows trimming of 0 bases on V and 6 bases on J, plus 17 bases between the germline ends. Measured from the cysteine to the phenylalanine, the CDR3 is 16 residues long. The sequence is cut down to CDR3 DNA, 48 bases in frame from base 1. The chain employs TRBV25-1 and TRBJ2-5; confidence is insufficient to name the D gene. This sequence originates from a woman aged 25 to 45 in good health. What was sequenced was naive CD4+ T cells sorted from blood. The cell subset or site label corresponds to: CD45RA+ positively selected. The nucleotides read TGTGCCAGCAGTGAATATATTCAAGGAGAACGGAAGACCCAGTACTTC. Its amino acids are CASSEYIQGERKTQYF.